The T cell receptor (beta chain) described here comes from a study of blood T cells in healthy people across ages. Study background: For every two T cells, template switching captured about one barcoded beta molecule.

In this sample, this clonotype turned up a few times. A sample-barcoded 5' primer and a J-beta primer mix were used in a second PCR of about 7 to 11 cycles. Every cDNA molecule carried a tag from a template-switch adaptor bearing 12 random nucleotides. TCRdb re-derived calls from the 5' RACE reads in MiXCR, one entry per CDR3 protein. This sample carries around 990,000 distinct CDR3 sequences, under 30% of them seen once, and the ten largest clones take less than 0.75%. Per the germline V gene, CDR1 is SGDLS and CDR2 is YYNGEE. Deletions cut 0 bases from V and 0 bases from J, with 7 bases between. The CDR3 loop spans 14 amino acids. Separately, the same data were catalogued under a study of T cells of mothers and their children. That investigation notes: Whether pairs are related or unrelated, thymic selection shapes their TCR recombination output in much the same way.

The V call is TRBV9, the J call TRBJ2-7; D is ambiguous. The sequence was obtained from a girl aged 2 to 10 in good health. Sequenced material: blood. CDR3 region: CASSVEYPSYEQYF. The CDR3, as DNA: TGTGCCAGCAGCGTAGAATACCCCTCCTACGAGCAGTACTTC. The whole variable domain, filled in from reference TRBV9 and TRBJ2-7, reads DSGVTQTPKHLITATGQRVTLRCSPRSGDLSVYWYQQSLDQGLQFLIQYYNGEERAKGNILERFSAQQFPDLHSELNLSSLELGDSALYFCASSVEYPSYEQYFGPGTRLTVT.